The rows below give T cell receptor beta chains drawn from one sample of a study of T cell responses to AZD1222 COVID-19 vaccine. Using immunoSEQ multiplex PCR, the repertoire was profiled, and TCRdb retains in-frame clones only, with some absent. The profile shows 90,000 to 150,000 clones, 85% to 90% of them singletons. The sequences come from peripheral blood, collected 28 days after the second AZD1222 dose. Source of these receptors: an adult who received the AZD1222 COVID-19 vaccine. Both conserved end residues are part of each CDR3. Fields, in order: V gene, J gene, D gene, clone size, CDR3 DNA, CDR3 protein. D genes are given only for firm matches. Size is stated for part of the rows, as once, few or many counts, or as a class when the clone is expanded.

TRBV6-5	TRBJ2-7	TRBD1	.	TGTGCCAGCAGTTACTCGTCGACAGGGACCTACGAGCAGTACTTC	CASSYSSTGTYEQYF
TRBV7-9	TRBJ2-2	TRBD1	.	TGTGCCAGCAGCTGGGACAGGGTGTCCGGGGAGCTGTTTTTT	CASSWDRVSGELFF
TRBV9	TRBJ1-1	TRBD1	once	TGTGCCAGCAGGGGACAGGGGAGCACTGAAGCTTTCTTT	CASRGQGSTEAFF
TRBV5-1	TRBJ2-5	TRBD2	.	TGCGCCAGCAGCTCACGCTTAGCGGGCCCGCAGGCCCAGTACTTC	CASSSRLAGPQAQYF
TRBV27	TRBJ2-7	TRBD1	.	TGTGCCAGCAGTTTAAGGGACAGGGGGATTCAAGAGCAGTACTTC	CASSLRDRGIQEQYF
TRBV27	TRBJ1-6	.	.	TGTGCCAGCAGGTTCGGGACTTTAAATTCACCCCTCCACTTT	CASRFGTLNSPLHF
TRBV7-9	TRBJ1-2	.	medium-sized	TGTGCCAGCAGCCCAGACAACCTGGAGGGCTATGGCTACACCTTC	CASSPDNLEGYGYTF
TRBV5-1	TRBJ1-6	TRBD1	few	TGCGCCAGCAGCTTAAGGGGGCAGGATAATTCACCCCTCCACTTT	CASSLRGQDNSPLHF
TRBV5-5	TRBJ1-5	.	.	TGTGCCAGCAGCTTGGCCGGTCCGATAGAGTACTATCAGCCCCAGCATTTT	CASSLAGPIEYYQPQHF
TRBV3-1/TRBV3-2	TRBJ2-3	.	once	TGTGCCAGCAGCCAAGATCTTTACAGCGGCAGCACAGATACGCAGTATTTT	CASSQDLYSGSTDTQYF
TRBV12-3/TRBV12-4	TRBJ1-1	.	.	TGTGCCAGCAGTTTTATGAACACTGAAGCTTTCTTT	CASSFMNTEAFF
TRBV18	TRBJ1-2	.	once	TGTGCCAGCTCAGGGACGGATCCCTTGGGCTACACCTTC	CASSGTDPLGYTF
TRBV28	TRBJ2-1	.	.	TGTGCCAGCAGTTTTAGGAGCAATGAGCAGTTCTTC	CASSFRSNEQFF
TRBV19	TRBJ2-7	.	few	TGTGCCAGTAGTATTAATCGGCCCTACGAGCAGTACTTC	CASSINRPYEQYF
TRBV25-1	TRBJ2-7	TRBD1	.	TGTGCCAGTAGAGGGGGCCCCTACGAGCAGTACTTC	CASRGGPYEQYF
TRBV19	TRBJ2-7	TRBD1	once	TGTGCCAGTGGACCAGACAGGGGGCCGTACGAGCAGTACTTC	CASGPDRGPYEQYF
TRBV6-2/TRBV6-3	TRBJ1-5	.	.	TGTGCCAGCAGTTACAGGGCCACCAAGGCCCAGCATTTT	CASSYRATKAQHF
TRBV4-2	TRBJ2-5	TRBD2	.	TGTGCCAGCAGCCAAGAGCCCGGGACTAGAAGTACGGAGACCCAGTACTTC	CASSQEPGTRSTETQYF
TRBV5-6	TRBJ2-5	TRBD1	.	TGTGCCAGCAGCCATGACAGGGTGGTGACCCAGTACTTC	CASSHDRVVTQYF
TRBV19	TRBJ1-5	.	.	TGTGCCAGTACCCCACAAAAATTTAGCAATCAGCCCCAGCATTTT	CASTPQKFSNQPQHF
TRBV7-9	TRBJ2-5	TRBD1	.	TGTGCCAGCAGCTCCTGGGACAGCTACCAAGAGACCCAGTACTTC	CASSSWDSYQETQYF
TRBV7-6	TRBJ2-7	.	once	TGTGCCAGCAGCTTAGGGATCCAGTACGAGCAGTACTTC	CASSLGIQYEQYF
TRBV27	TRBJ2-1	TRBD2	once	TGTGCCAGCAGTCAACGGACTAGCCGACGGGAGCAGTTCTTC	CASSQRTSRREQFF
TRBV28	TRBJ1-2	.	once	TGTGCCAGCAGTTTTTTAGGGAGGGGCTATAGCTATGGCTACACCTTC	CASSFLGRGYSYGYTF
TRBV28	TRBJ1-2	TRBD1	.	TGTGCCAGCAGTCTCGGACAGGTTCGCTATGGCTACACCTTC	CASSLGQVRYGYTF
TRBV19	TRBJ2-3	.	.	TGTGCCAGTAGTATAGGGGCAACAGATACGCAGTATTTT	CASSIGATDTQYF
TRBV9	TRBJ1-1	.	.	TGTGCCAGCAGCGTAGGGGGGCAGGGAAACACTGAAGCTTTCTTT	CASSVGGQGNTEAFF
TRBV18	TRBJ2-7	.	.	TGTGCCAGCTCACCCGCCTTCTATGGGCTCTACGAGCAGTACTTC	CASSPAFYGLYEQYF
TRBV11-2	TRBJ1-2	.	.	TGTGCCAGCAGCTCCCCCCGCGAGGTCCGGTATGGCTACACCTTC	CASSSPREVRYGYTF
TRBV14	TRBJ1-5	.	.	TGTGCCAGCAGCCAAGTATCGGAAACACTGTGTAGCAATCAGCCCCAGCATTTT	CASSQVSETLCSNQPQHF
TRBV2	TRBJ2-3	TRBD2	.	TGTGCCAGCAGTGAAGGTTTTAGCGGGGAAGCAGATACGCAGTATTTT	CASSEGFSGEADTQYF
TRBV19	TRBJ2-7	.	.	TGTGCCAGTAGTATAGATGGGGAAACCTACGAGCAGTACTTC	CASSIDGETYEQYF
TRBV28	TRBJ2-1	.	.	TGTGCCAGCACCCGGGACGGGGCGGGGGCTAGCGATGAGCAGTTCTTC	CASTRDGAGASDEQFF
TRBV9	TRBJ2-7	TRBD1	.	TGTGCCAGCAGCCCGGGGACAGAGACCTACGAGCAGTACTTC	CASSPGTETYEQYF
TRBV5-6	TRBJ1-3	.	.	TGTGCCAGCAGCTTGGGTGGAGGGAGCTCTGGAAACACCATATATTTT	CASSLGGGSSGNTIYF
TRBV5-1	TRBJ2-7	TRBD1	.	TGCGCCAGCAGCTTGGGGACAGGGGTCATGAGAAACAGCCGCTACGAGCAGTACTTC	CASSLGTGVMRNSRYEQYF
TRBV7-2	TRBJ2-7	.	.	TGTGCCAGCAGCCCCGGGACGCCGGGGGAGCAGTACTTC	CASSPGTPGEQYF
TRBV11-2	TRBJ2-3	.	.	TGTGCCAGCAGCCCTAGTTGGACTAACACAGATACGCAGTATTTT	CASSPSWTNTDTQYF
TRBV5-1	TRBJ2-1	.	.	TGCGCCAGCAGCTTGCAGGGGTCGGAGTTCTTC	CASSLQGSEFF
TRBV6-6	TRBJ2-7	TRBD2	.	TGTGCCAGCAGTTCCGGACTAGCGGGAGTTGACGAGCAGTACTTC	CASSSGLAGVDEQYF